Below are 31 T cell receptor beta chains sequenced from a single sample in a study of blood T cell repertoires in COVID-19 (dated by TCRdb to the early 2020s). Preparation of the library involved the immunoSEQ multiplex PCR assay. TCRdb's version of the immuneACCESS table is confined to in-frame rearrangements and falls short of the full clone set. An unresolved V gene accounts for under half of the shortfall where checked; the remainder is of unknown origin. This sample comprises fewer than 200,000 clones, around four fifths of them detected only once. The top ten constitute 20% to 25% of the sample. The material sequenced was peripheral blood. Receptors originate from a woman over 75 with acute or convalescent COVID-19.

The rearrangement links TRBV5-1 to TRBJ2-3; 11 bases map to TRBD2. V lost 0 bases to trimming and J lost 5 bases; unmatched junction nucleotides: 2. This CDR3 has 15 amino acids. In germline, CDR1 is SGHRS, CDR2 YFSETQ. The CDR3 bases are TGCGCCAGCAGCTTGGCCGGGACTAGCGGAGATACGCAGTATTTT. It is translated as CASSLAGTSGDTQYF.

The rearrangement joins TRBV29-1 to TRBJ1-2, with a tentative D call TRBD1 (6 bases). This CDR3 spans 14 amino acids. Germline-derived CDR1 and CDR2 are SQVTM and ANQGSEA. V was pared by 6 bases and J by 2 bases, with 16 bases between. The CDR3 region is CSVVSLQGNYGYTF. The CDR3 bases are TGCAGCGTCGTCAGTCTACAGGGCAACTATGGCTACACCTTC.

The chain couples TRBV12-5 to TRBJ2-7; TRBD2 matches 16 bases. CDR3 size: 19 residues. CDR1 is LGHNT, CDR2 FRNRAP, per germline. The trim removed 5 bases at V and 5 bases at J, leaving 15 bases unmatched. CDR3 sequence (DNA): TGTGCTAGTGGTCCGGGGACTAGCGGGAGGGTCTTGCCGTTCCACGAGCAGTACTTC. Translating it yields CASGPGTSGRVLPFHEQYF.

The chain carries TRBV7-2 and TRBJ2-4; the D gene is possibly TRBD2 (6 bases). The germline V and J ends were trimmed by 5 bases and 7 bases, with 18 bases remaining between them. Germline CDR1 is SGHTA and CDR2 is FQGNSA. The CDR3 contains 15 residues. The CDR3 sequence: CASSPRRGWANIQYF. The CDR3 region has the DNA TGTGCCAGCAGCCCCCGGAGGGGATGGGCGAACATTCAGTACTTC. Supplemented by reference TRBV7-2 and TRBJ2-4, the full variable domain reads GAGVSQSPSNKVTEKGKDVELRCDPISGHTALYWYRQSLGQGLEFLIYFQGNSAPDKSGLPSDRFSAERTGGSVSTLTIQRTQQEDSAVYLCASSPRRGWANIQYFGAGTRLSVL.

This chain joins TRBV10-1 and TRBJ1-2; possibly TRBD1 for D (5 bases). The germline V and J ends were trimmed by 0 bases and 6 bases, with 17 bases remaining between them. CDR3 length equals 16 residues. CDR1 and CDR2 from the germline V gene are WNHNN and SYGVQD (reference sequence). CDR3 in DNA: TGCGCCAGCAGTGAGTCCCGGGCCGCGGGGCGGGATGGCTACACCTTC. This codes for CASSESRAAGRDGYTF.

This rearrangement joins TRBV2 to TRBJ1-5; D perhaps matches TRBD1 (5 bases). The CDR3 spans 15 residues. Deletions cut 6 bases from V and 6 bases from J, with 18 bases between. Germline V gene data show CDR1 as SNHLY and CDR2 as FYNNEI. CDR3 DNA: TGTGCCAGCAGGGGACTTCAGGGTGTGGGTCAGCCCCAGCATTTT. Translation: CASRGLQGVGQPQHF.

This rearrangement joins TRBV5-4 to TRBJ1-1; D is possibly TRBD1 (6 bases). The germline V gene encodes CDR1 SGHNT and CDR2 YYREEE (reference sequence). The germline V and J ends were trimmed by 5 bases and 1 base, with 18 bases remaining between them. CDR3 length: 16 amino acids. The CDR3 region is CASRDPARGANTEAFF. The CDR3 DNA reads TGTGCCAGCAGGGACCCGGCCAGGGGAGCGAACACTGAAGCTTTCTTT.

The chain uses TRBV19 and TRBJ1-4; 9 bases align to TRBD1. CDR3 size: 15 residues. Germline-derived CDR1 and CDR2 are LNHDA and SQIVND (reference sequence). Unmatched junction bases numbered 7, after V lost 3 bases and J lost 8 bases. DNA for the CDR3: TGTGCCAGTAGTATGCGGACAGGGGAGAAAGAAAAACTGTTTTTT. Encoded protein: CASSMRTGEKEKLFF.

This clone was seen a handful of times. This chain uses TRBV27 with TRBJ1-2; D is possibly TRBD1 (6 bases). The CDR3 is 13 residues long. Trimming stripped 6 bases from V and 4 bases from J, with 12 bases between. Germline V gene lookup returns CDR1 MNHEY and CDR2 SMNVEV (reference sequence). CDR3 amino acids: CASSPIRGYGYTF. DNA of the CDR3: TGTGCCAGCAGCCCCATCAGGGGCTATGGCTACACCTTC.

The V and J genes are TRBV2 and TRBJ1-2; no firm D call. The CDR3 spans 11 residues. Germline CDR1 and CDR2: SNHLY and FYNNEI. The V end lost 6 bases, the J end lost 7 bases, and 9 bases lay between the germline ends. CDR3 loop: CASRGRLGYTF. Here the CDR3 DNA reads TGTGCCAGCAGAGGGAGGCTTGGCTACACCTTC.

The chain links TRBV19 to TRBJ2-7; TRBD1 matches at 7 bases. CDR1 and CDR2 (germline): LNHDA, SQIVND (reference sequence). The V gene end was trimmed by 6 bases and the J gene end by 3 bases; junction bases not matched to a gene: 8. The CDR3 length is 14 residues. The CDR3 sequence is CASSKRTGLYEQYF. The CDR3 nucleotides are TGTGCCAGTAGCAAGCGGACAGGCCTCTACGAGCAGTACTTC.

This chain joins TRBV10-3 and TRBJ1-1; possible D gene TRBD1, 5 bases. This CDR3 contains 15 residues. CDR1 is ENHRY and CDR2 is SYGVKD in the germline V gene. The ends were cut back, 3 bases at V and 4 bases at J, with 15 bases in the middle. CDR3 in amino acids: CAISENLQGGTEAFF. The CDR3 nucleotides are TGTGCCATCAGTGAAAATTTGCAGGGTGGCACTGAAGCTTTCTTT.

The chain combines TRBV25-1 with TRBJ1-4; D may be TRBD1 (6 bases). This CDR3 spans 15 amino acids. Germline-derived CDR1 and CDR2 are MGHDK and SYGVNS. Trimming left V 7 bases short and J 8 bases short, with 20 bases between. The CDR3 bases are TGTGCCAGCACTTCGACTTGGGGGCCTGGCGAAAAACTGTTTTTT. As protein: CASTSTWGPGEKLFF.

V usage is TRBV5-1 and J usage is TRBJ1-6; TRBD1 aligns across 7 bases. Per germline, CDR1 SGHRS and CDR2 YFSETQ. The CDR3 loop spans 15 amino acids. V shed 0 bases, J shed 10 bases, and the junction held 7 bases outside the gene matches. The CDR3 sequence: CASSLEGQSLSPLHF. CDR3 in DNA: TGCGCCAGCAGCTTGGAGGGACAGAGTTTATCACCCCTCCACTTT.

The gene calls are TRBV6-5 and TRBJ1-3; D unresolved. This CDR3 is 12 amino acids long. V lost 9 bases and J 0 bases, leaving 6 bases between the germline ends. Germline loops: CDR1 MNHEY, CDR2 SVGAGI. The CDR3 DNA reads TGTGCCAGTAAAGCCTCTGGAAACACCATATATTTT. Its protein is CASKASGNTIYF.

The V gene is TRBV6-5, the J gene TRBJ2-5; 11 bases are a match to TRBD2. The germline CDR1 and CDR2 sequences are MNHEY and SVGAGI. The CDR3 covers 15 residues. J was trimmed by 6 bases and V by 6 bases; bases with no gene match: 9. The CDR3 DNA reads as TGTGCCAGCAGGAGACTAGCGGGAACGGGGAAGACCCAGTACTTC. This gives the protein CASRRLAGTGKTQYF.

This clone was observed a single time. J is TRBJ1-1 and V is TRBV28, with 9 bases fitting TRBD1. Germline V CDR1 and CDR2: MDHEN, SYDVKM. This CDR3 region has 16 residues. With 3 bases clipped from V and 1 base from J, the junction kept 6 bases outside the gene matches. CDR3 in amino acids: CASSFPGQGTNTEAFF. The CDR3 nucleotides are TGTGCCAGCAGTTTCCCCGGACAGGGGACGAACACTGAAGCTTTCTTT.

V is TRBV6-2 or TRBV6-3 and J is TRBJ1-3; D may be TRBD1 (6 bases). This CDR3 region has 16 residues. The V end lost 4 bases, the J end lost 9 bases, and 22 bases lay between the germline ends. Germline-derived CDR1 and CDR2 are MNHEY and SVGEGT. The CDR3 bases are TGTGCCAGCAGTTCGCGATCGACAGGCTCGGGGGGCACCATATATTTT. It translates to CASSSRSTGSGGTIYF.

As regards this clone: This specimen includes other DNA sequences encoding the same CDR3. The chain combines TRBV19 with TRBJ2-7, with TRBD1 identical over 7 bases. CDR1 and CDR2 from the germline V gene are LNHDA and SQIVND (reference sequence). The CDR3 consists of 14 residues. V lost 5 bases, J lost 2 bases, and 6 bases stayed unmatched. CDR3 sequence (DNA): TGTGCCAGTAGTTCCGCCGGGACAGCCTACGAGCAGTACTTC. Translation gives CASSSAGTAYEQYF.

This clone was seen once. The rearrangement links TRBV6-1 to TRBJ1-4; D may be TRBD1 (5 bases). V dropped 5 bases and J dropped 7 bases, with 20 bases sitting between them. The CDR3 is made up of 16 amino acids. The germline V gene has CDR1 MNHNS and CDR2 SASEGT. The chain's CDR3 is CASSKETTLRVEKLFF. As DNA, the CDR3 is TGTGCCAGCAGTAAAGAGACAACGCTCAGGGTTGAAAAACTGTTTTTT.

Concerning this clone: This same CDR3 is encoded by further DNA sequences in the sample. This chain joins TRBV18 and TRBJ1-1; D gene uncertain. The germline V gene encodes CDR1 KGHSH and CDR2 LQKENI. V was shortened by 3 bases and J by 2 bases, with 7 bases between the two germline ends. There are 13 residues in the CDR3. The DNA of the CDR3 is TGTGCCAGCTCACCCCAGGTAAACACTGAAGCTTTCTTT. It encodes CASSPQVNTEAFF.

The chain couples TRBV11-2 to TRBJ2-5; 14 nucleotides agree with TRBD2. CDR3 length equals 19 residues. Germline V CDR1 and CDR2: SGHAT, FQNNGV. V gave up 1 base and J gave up 1 base; unmatched junction bases: 8. CDR3 DNA sequence: TGTGCCAGCAGCTTAGCAGGGACTAGCGGGAGAACTTTCCAAGAGACCCAGTACTTC. As protein: CASSLAGTSGRTFQETQYF.

The chain employs TRBV5-1 and TRBJ1-4, with TRBD1 matching over 8 bases. J lost 7 bases, V lost 4 bases, and 6 bases had no gene match. This CDR3 is built from 14 residues. Per the germline V gene, CDR1 is SGHRS and CDR2 is YFSETQ. In nucleotides, the CDR3 is TGCGCCAGCAGCCCGGGACAGGACGGTGAAAAACTGTTTTTT. It is translated as CASSPGQDGEKLFF.

The rearrangement joins TRBV9 to TRBJ2-1, with a tentative D call TRBD1 (6 bases). Germline V lookup: CDR1 SGDLS, CDR2 YYNGEE. The CDR3 has 14 amino acids. Trimming shortened V by 0 bases and J by 2 bases, and 6 bases separated the two germline ends. The CDR3 coding sequence is TGTGCCAGCAGCGTAGGGGACACCTACAATGAGCAGTTCTTC. Encoded protein: CASSVGDTYNEQFF.

The chain links TRBV6-6 to TRBJ1-1; TRBD1 matches 8 bases. The length of the CDR3 is 13 residues. The J segment lost 7 bases and the V segment lost 5 bases, leaving 6 bases of the junction unmatched. Looked up from germline, CDR1 is MNHNY and CDR2 is SVGAGI (reference sequence). The DNA of the CDR3 is TGTGCCAGCAGTAGCGGACAGGGAGGTGAAGCTTTCTTT. Translation: CASSSGQGGEAFF.

The chain uses TRBV9 and TRBJ2-1, with D perhaps matching TRBD2 (6 bases). This CDR3 comprises 15 residues. V lost 3 bases, J lost 4 bases, and 14 bases lay in between. Germline CDR1 and CDR2: SGDLS and YYNGEE. CDR3 coding DNA: TGTGCCAGCAGCGCTACCGGGACTTTGTACAATGAGCAGTTCTTC. Amino acid sequence: CASSATGTLYNEQFF.

The genes are TRBV5-8 and TRBJ2-3; no firm D call. Germline CDR1 reads SGHTS; CDR2 reads YDEGEE. Trimming stripped 2 bases from V and 1 base from J, with 8 bases between. The CDR3 consists of 14 residues. The CDR3 reads CASSFDPGTDTQYF. Here the CDR3 DNA reads TGTGCCAGCAGCTTCGATCCGGGCACAGATACGCAGTATTTT.

The V call is TRBV5-5, the J call TRBJ1-5, with 7 nucleotides matching TRBD1. V lost 3 bases and J lost 1; bases outside the gene matches: 4. The CDR3 runs 15 residues. Looked up from germline, CDR1 is SGHKS and CDR2 is YYEKEE (reference sequence). The CDR3 reads CASSSGQKSNQPQHF. The CDR3 nucleotides read TGTGCCAGCAGCTCGGGACAGAAAAGCAATCAGCCCCAGCATTTT.

V is TRBV24-1 and J is TRBJ2-1, with 8 bases matching TRBD1. V was pared by 4 bases and J by 6 bases, with 10 bases of the junction left unmatched. The CDR3 loop spans 16 amino acids. The germline gives CDR1 KGHDR, CDR2 SFDVKD. The CDR3 DNA follows: TGTGCCACCAGTGAGCACGGGACAGGTGGTATCAATGAGCAGTTCTTC. Amino acid sequence: CATSEHGTGGINEQFF.

This clone was seen once. The rearrangement uses TRBV10-2 and TRBJ1-2, with D unresolved. The V gene's germline CDR1 is WSHSY and CDR2 SAAADI. The CDR3 has 13 amino acids. The V and J ends lost 3 bases and 7 bases respectively, with 12 bases between them. The CDR3 DNA is TGCGCCAGCAGTGACAGGCCTGAGATTGGCTACACCTTC. Its protein product is CASSDRPEIGYTF.

The chain recombines TRBV3-1 (or the pseudogene TRBV3-2) with TRBJ2-7; D not resolved. Between the trimmed V and J ends, which lost 6 bases and 0 bases, there was a span of 3 bases. Germline V gene lookup returns CDR1 LGHDT and CDR2 YNNKEL (reference sequence). The CDR3 loop spans 11 amino acids. Here the CDR3 DNA reads TGTGCCAGCAGTAACTCCTACGAGCAGTACTTC. It codes for CASSNSYEQYF.